These 30 T cell receptor beta chains were sequenced from one sample in a study of graft-versus-host responses after intestinal transplantation. Profiled with immunoSEQ multiplex PCR; TCRdb holds only in-frame clones, not every one. The repertoire includes 100,000 or so clones, 80% to 95% of them detected once, and around 0.17% sits in the top ten. Their antigen targets remain unknown. The specimen comprised unstimulated CD4+ T cells sorted from spleen or lymph node cells, sampled before intestinal transplant. These receptors originate from a human donor who received an intestinal transplant.

The V gene is TRBV29-1, the J gene TRBJ1-2, with no clear D. Germline V gene lookup returns CDR1 SQVTM and CDR2 ANQGSEA. This CDR3 contains 11 residues. V was shortened by 6 bases and J by 0 bases, with 5 bases between the two germline ends. The CDR3 sequence is CSVGSNYGYTF. The CDR3 region has the DNA TGCAGCGTCGGGTCTAACTATGGCTACACCTTC.

The chain uses TRBV5-6 and TRBJ2-3; D possibly corresponds to TRBD1 (6 bases). Germline-derived CDR1 and CDR2 are SGHDT and YYEEEE. Trimming cost V 5 bases and J 4 bases, with 17 bases left between them. This CDR3 has 15 amino acids. CDR3 loop: CASRLMTGGPDTQYF. For the CDR3, the DNA is TGTGCCAGCAGGCTAATGACAGGAGGACCAGATACGCAGTATTTT.

This chain connects TRBV28 to TRBJ1-3; TRBD1 is a possible D gene (5 bases). There are 14 residues in the CDR3. Deletions cut 8 bases from V and 0 bases from J, with 11 bases between. In germline, CDR1 is MDHEN, CDR2 SYDVKM. The CDR3 DNA sequence: TGTGCCAGCGCCGACAGTCGCTCTGGAAACACCATATATTTT. Residues: CASADSRSGNTIYF.

This chain links TRBV5-5 with TRBJ1-1; unclear D gene. The CDR3 length is 14 residues. The ends were cut back, 3 bases at V and 11 bases at J, with 20 bases in the middle. The germline V gene encodes CDR1 SGHKS and CDR2 YYEKEE (reference sequence). CDR3: CASSYPGSPSRAFF. The CDR3 DNA follows: TGTGCCAGCAGCTACCCGGGTTCGCCATCGAGGGCTTTCTTT.

V and J are TRBV28 and TRBJ1-4, with no clear D. Germline V gives CDR1 MDHEN, CDR2 SYDVKM. Trimming took 6 bases from V and 7 from J, leaving 6 bases between them. This CDR3 is 11 amino acids long. CDR3 sequence reads: CASSPGEKLFF. The DNA for the CDR3 is TGTGCCAGCAGCCCGGGTGAAAAACTGTTTTTT.

This chain links TRBV18 with TRBJ2-3, with 7 positions matching TRBD1. V gave up 3 bases and J gave up 0 bases; unmatched junction bases: 6. CDR3 length equals 16 residues. Germline V gives CDR1 KGHSH, CDR2 LQKENI. The CDR3 reads CASSPPGQRSTDTQYF. DNA of the CDR3: TGTGCCAGCTCACCCCCGGGACAGAGAAGCACAGATACGCAGTATTTT. Complete variable domain (other parts from reference TRBV18 and TRBJ2-3): NAGVMQNPRHLVRRRGQEARLRCSPMKGHSHVYWYRQLPEEGLKFMVYLQKENIIDESGMPKERFSAEFPKEGPSILRIQQVVRGDSAAYFCASSPPGQRSTDTQYFGPGTRLTVL.

This rearrangement joins TRBV30 to TRBJ1-2; 10 bases fit TRBD1. Germline V gene data show CDR1 as GTSNPN and CDR2 as SVGIG (reference sequence). This CDR3 is built from 15 residues. V lost 4 bases and J lost 8; bases outside the gene matches: 13. The CDR3 loop reads CAWTLGTGDLSGYTF. CDR3 bases: TGTGCCTGGACCCTGGGGACAGGGGATTTGTCGGGCTACACCTTC. Filled out from reference TRBV30 and TRBJ1-2, the complete variable domain reads SQTIHQWPATLVQPVGSPLSLECTVEGTSNPNLYWYRQAAGRGLQLLFYSVGIGQISSEVPQNLSASRPQDRQFILSSKKLLLSDSGFYLCAWTLGTGDLSGYTFGSGTRLTVV.

The chain employs TRBV2 and TRBJ1-1; TRBD1 agrees at 10 bases. The CDR3 loop spans 18 amino acids. V was clipped by 6 bases and J by 4 bases; unmatched bases: 17. Looked up from germline, CDR1 is SNHLY and CDR2 is FYNNEI. The CDR3 sequence: CASSLQMMFGTGATEAFF. The CDR3 DNA follows: TGTGCCAGCAGCCTTCAGATGATGTTTGGGACAGGGGCCACTGAAGCTTTCTTT.

The chain employs TRBV6-5 and TRBJ1-2, with 7 bases identical to TRBD1. After removal of 7 bases from V and 7 bases from J, the junction contained 9 bases not matched to a gene. This CDR3 has 13 amino acids. Germline V gene lookup returns CDR1 MNHEY and CDR2 SVGAGI. In nucleotides, the CDR3 is TGTGCCAGCACGTGGACAGGTGGGATTGGCTACACCTTC. This codes for CASTWTGGIGYTF.

The rearrangement uses TRBV28 and TRBJ1-1; tentative D call: TRBD1 (5 bases). This CDR3 is 14 amino acids long. Trimming removed 3 bases at V and 3 bases at J, with 11 bases between. The germline CDR1 and CDR2 sequences are MDHEN and SYDVKM. DNA of the CDR3: TGTGCCAGCAGTTTCGGGGGGTGGGACACTGAAGCTTTCTTT. This translates into CASSFGGWDTEAFF.

The chain joins TRBV15 to TRBJ2-1, with D perhaps matching TRBD2 (6 bases). Germline lookup yields CDR1 LNHNV and CDR2 YYDKDF (reference sequence). This CDR3 has 15 amino acids. The germline V and J ends were trimmed by 8 bases and 0 bases, with 14 bases remaining between them. The CDR3 DNA is TGTGCCACCGCCCGTGGGGGGAGCTCCTACAATGAGCAGTTCTTC. This gives the protein CATARGGSSYNEQFF.

J is TRBJ2-6 and V is TRBV7-2; D unresolved. V was cut by 1 base and J by 0 bases, with 4 bases left in between. Germline-derived CDR1 and CDR2 are SGHTA and FQGNSA. This CDR3 region has 15 residues. As DNA, the CDR3 is TGTGCCAGCAGCTTAGACAGCTCTGGGGCCAACGTCCTGACTTTC. Translating it yields CASSLDSSGANVLTF.

This chain uses TRBV6-1 with TRBJ2-7; the D gene is possibly TRBD1 (6 bases). CDR1 is MNHNS, CDR2 SASEGT, per germline. Trimming left V 4 bases short and J 9 bases short, with 19 bases between. The CDR3 sequence is 14 residues long. As DNA, the CDR3 is TGTGCCAGCAGTGGAACCACAGGGCTTCTAAGGCAGTACTTC. This translates into CASSGTTGLLRQYF.

This clone was counted a single time. The rearrangement links TRBV5-1 to TRBJ1-4; D is unclear. The V end lost 1 base, the J end lost 3 bases, and 13 bases lay between the germline ends. Germline V gene lookup returns CDR1 SGHRS and CDR2 YFSETQ. CDR3 size: 16 residues. The DNA for the CDR3 is TGCGCCAGCAGCTTGCTCCGGGGAGGCCCTAATGAAAAACTGTTTTTT. It is translated as CASSLLRGGPNEKLFF.

This chain joins TRBV28 and TRBJ2-5, with 8 bases matching TRBD1. Germline V CDR1 and CDR2: MDHEN, SYDVKM. This CDR3 has 15 residues. The V gene end was trimmed by 5 bases and the J gene end by 5 bases; junction bases not matched to a gene: 10. DNA for the CDR3: TGTGCCAGCAGTCCCGGGCAGGGGGCCATGGAGACCCAGTACTTC. It translates to CASSPGQGAMETQYF.

V usage is TRBV27 and J usage is TRBJ2-5; D is perhaps TRBD1 (6 bases). V lost 5 bases and J 5 bases, leaving 12 bases between the germline ends. The CDR3 has 13 amino acids. Germline assignment: CDR1 MNHEY and CDR2 SMNVEV (reference sequence). The CDR3 protein is CASSLQGTETQYF. The CDR3 DNA reads TGTGCCAGCAGTCTACAGGGTACGGAGACCCAGTACTTC.

As for this clone: Sequence at one end of the junction differs from germline and may be a read error. The chain recombines TRBV25-1 with TRBJ1-6; 7 bases are shared with TRBD1. Germline-derived CDR1 and CDR2 are MGHDK and SYGVNS. CDR3 length equals 14 residues. For the CDR3, the DNA is TGTGCCTGCAGTGACAGGGTTTATAATTCACCCCTCCACTTT. This encodes CACSDRVYNSPLHF.

The chain uses TRBV10-3 and TRBJ1-5; a weak D match, TRBD1 (5 bases). Trimming removed 8 bases at V and 1 base at J, with 12 bases between. Germline assignment: CDR1 ENHRY and CDR2 SYGVKD. This CDR3 region has 14 residues. The CDR3, as DNA: TGTGCCATCGGGGGTGGGGGGAGCAATCAGCCCCAGCATTTT. This translates into CAIGGGGSNQPQHF.

The chain's CDR3 is CASSQLAGGETQYF. The CDR3, as DNA: TGTGCCAGCAGCCAACTAGCGGGAGGTGAGACCCAGTACTTC. The chain uses TRBV7-8 and TRBJ2-5; TRBD2 aligns across 12 bases. Per germline, CDR1 SGHVS and CDR2 FQNEAQ. J lost 5 bases, V lost 5 bases, and 3 bases had no gene match. This CDR3 has 14 residues.

V gene TRBV5-1 combines with J gene TRBJ1-2; 7 bases are shared with TRBD1. The CDR3 has 13 amino acids. The V and J ends lost 2 bases and 5 bases, in that order; junction bases with no gene match: 3. CDR1 and CDR2 (germline): SGHRS, YFSETQ. CDR3 amino acids: CASSLMTGYGYTF. CDR3 bases: TGCGCCAGCAGCTTAATGACAGGGTATGGCTACACCTTC.

This chain connects TRBV7-9 to TRBJ1-5; D is possibly TRBD1 (5 bases). The CDR3 runs to 15 residues. CDR1 and CDR2 from the germline V gene are SEHNR and FQNEAQ (reference sequence). V was pared by 5 bases and J by 1 base, with 12 bases between. The CDR3 reads CASSLRGDSNQPQHF. In nucleotides, the CDR3 is TGTGCCAGCAGCCTCCGCGGGGACAGCAATCAGCCCCAGCATTTT.

This chain joins TRBV5-1 and TRBJ1-2; 7 positions agree with TRBD1. The CDR3 consists of 14 residues. Trimming took 3 bases from V and 4 from J; bases not matched to a gene: 6. The germline gives CDR1 SGHRS, CDR2 YFSETQ. CDR3 sequence reads: CASSYNTGAYGYTF. The DNA for the CDR3 is TGCGCCAGCAGCTACAATACAGGGGCCTATGGCTACACCTTC.

The rearrangement links TRBV5-6 to TRBJ2-1; 10 nucleotides align to TRBD2. The V and J ends lost 2 bases and 4 bases, in that order; junction bases with no gene match: 6. The length of the CDR3 is 16 residues. Germline V gene lookup returns CDR1 SGHDT and CDR2 YYEEEE. DNA of the CDR3: TGTGCCAGCAGCTTTTTAGCGGGAGGTACGTACAATGAGCAGTTCTTC. It specifies CASSFLAGGTYNEQFF.

The chain uses TRBV5-1 and TRBJ1-2; TRBD1 agrees at 7 bases. CDR1 and CDR2 from the germline V gene are SGHRS and YFSETQ. The CDR3 sequence is 12 residues long. Losses at the gene ends were 4 bases for V and 5 bases for J; bases not matched to a gene: 2. CDR3 amino acids: CASSGRGYGYTF. DNA for the CDR3: TGCGCCAGCAGCGGCAGGGGGTATGGCTACACCTTC. Full variable domain (remainder filled in from reference TRBV5-1 and TRBJ1-2): KAGVTQTPRYLIKTRGQQVTLSCSPISGHRSVSWYQQTPGQGLQFLFEYFSETQRNKGNFPGRFSGRQFSNSRSEMNVSTLELGDSALYLCASSGRGYGYTFGSGTRLTVV.

The V and J genes are TRBV6-6 and TRBJ1-1, with unresolved D. The CDR3 is 14 residues long. The germline V gene has CDR1 MNHNY and CDR2 SVGAGI (reference sequence). V was clipped by 6 bases and J by 5 bases, with 16 bases between them. The CDR3 reads CASSHQRGETEAFF. CDR3 DNA: TGTGCCAGCAGCCATCAACGCGGGGAGACTGAAGCTTTCTTT.

The chain uses TRBV5-1 and TRBJ2-3, with 12 bases matching TRBD2. Germline CDR1 SGHRS, CDR2 YFSETQ. This CDR3 spans 16 amino acids. J lost 2 bases, V lost 3 bases, and 4 bases had no gene match. CDR3: CASSSGLAGITDTQYF. The CDR3 region has the DNA TGCGCCAGCAGCTCCGGACTAGCGGGGATCACAGATACGCAGTATTTT.

The genes are TRBV4-1 and TRBJ2-7; 7 bases are a match to TRBD2. V dropped 1 base and J dropped 1; count of bases not matched to a gene: 7. The CDR3 length is 16 residues. Per the germline V gene, CDR1 is MGHRA and CDR2 is YSYEKL. The CDR3 DNA is TGCGCCAGCAGCCAAGGATCGGGAGCGGGATCCTACGAGCAGTACTTC. It translates to CASSQGSGAGSYEQYF.

The rearrangement uses TRBV7-3 and TRBJ2-7; 10 bases match TRBD1. The length of the CDR3 is 15 residues. The germline V gene encodes CDR1 SGHTA and CDR2 FQGTGA. V shed 2 bases, J shed 2 bases, and the junction held 3 bases outside the gene matches. In nucleotides, the CDR3 is TGTGCCAGCAGCTTAGGGGGACAGGGGCCCTACGAGCAGTACTTC. This gives the protein CASSLGGQGPYEQYF.

This rearrangement joins TRBV19 to TRBJ1-1; a possible D gene is TRBD1 (6 bases). There are 15 residues in the CDR3. Germline V gene lookup returns CDR1 LNHDA and CDR2 SQIVND (reference sequence). V lost 7 bases and J lost 3, with 18 bases in between. The CDR3 loop reads CASTRGGAGDTEAFF. The CDR3 coding sequence is TGTGCCAGTACTCGTGGGGGGGCAGGGGACACTGAAGCTTTCTTT.

This chain joins TRBV18 and TRBJ1-2; 11 positions match TRBD1. J was trimmed by 5 bases and V by 3 bases; bases with no gene match: 5. The CDR3 is 15 residues long. The germline V gene has CDR1 KGHSH and CDR2 LQKENI. The CDR3: CASSPRTGGEYGYTF. DNA for the CDR3: TGTGCCAGCTCACCTAGGACAGGGGGCGAGTATGGCTACACCTTC.